Detailed here is one T cell receptor (beta chain). As yet, its antigen is unknown. At one of its ends the junction is not consistent with the germline gene, which may arise from a read error. The data derive from a study of vaccination and CD4 T cells after COVID-19. Overall study context: From HCoV-229E, HCoV-OC43, HCoV-NL63 and SARS-CoV-2, overlapping spike peptides were used to stimulate the cells.

The CDR3 runs 13 residues. Per germline, CDR1 SGHDT and CDR2 YYEEEE. Cultured CD4+ T cell DNA was sequenced using the Oncomine TCR Beta short-read assay. TCRdb passed the PCR reads through MiXCR, listing each CDR3 protein once. The sample yields some 5,300 distinct CDR3 sequences, around 30% seen once. The treatment: roughly 10-day PBMC culture with coronavirus spike peptide pools or control peptides (ViraFEST assay). Around 2.1 million PBMCs went into each well for culture with 9.5 to 10 IU/ml IL-2 and 10 ug/ml peptide pools. When about 10 days of culture had elapsed, CD4+ T cells were isolated by negative selection.

This clonotype originated in a human donor who had recovered from COVID-19. The specimen was CD4+ T cells from blood, cultured in vitro, collected after SARS-CoV-2 vaccination. V gene TRBV5-6 combines with J gene TRBJ2-1; TRBD1 aligns across 10 bases. CDR3 region: CASSLPDRGVTGF. The CDR3 nucleotides are TGTGCCAGCAGCTTGCCGGACAGGGGGGTTACGGGCTTC.